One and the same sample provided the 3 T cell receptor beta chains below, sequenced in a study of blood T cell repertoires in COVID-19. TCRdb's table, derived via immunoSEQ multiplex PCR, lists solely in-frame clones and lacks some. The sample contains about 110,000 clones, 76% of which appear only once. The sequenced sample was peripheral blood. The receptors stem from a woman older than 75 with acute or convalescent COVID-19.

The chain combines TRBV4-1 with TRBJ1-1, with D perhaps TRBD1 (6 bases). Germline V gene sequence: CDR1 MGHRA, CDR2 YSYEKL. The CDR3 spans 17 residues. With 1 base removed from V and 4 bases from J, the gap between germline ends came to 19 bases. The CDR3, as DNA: TGCGCCAGCAGCCAAGTCCCATTCAGGGGTCGTGGCACTGAAGCTTTCTTT. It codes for CASSQVPFRGRGTEAFF.

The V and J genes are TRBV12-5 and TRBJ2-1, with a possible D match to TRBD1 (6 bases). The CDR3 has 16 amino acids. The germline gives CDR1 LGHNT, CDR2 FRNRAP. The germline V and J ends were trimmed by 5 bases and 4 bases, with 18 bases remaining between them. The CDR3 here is CASGRRTAAGYNEQFF. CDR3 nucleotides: TGTGCTAGTGGTCGAAGGACAGCGGCAGGATACAATGAGCAGTTCTTC.

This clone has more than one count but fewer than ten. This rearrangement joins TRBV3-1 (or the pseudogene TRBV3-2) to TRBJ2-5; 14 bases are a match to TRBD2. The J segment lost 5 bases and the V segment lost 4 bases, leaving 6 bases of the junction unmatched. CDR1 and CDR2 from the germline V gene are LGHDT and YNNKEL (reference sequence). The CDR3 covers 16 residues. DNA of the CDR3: TGTGCCAGCAGCCGGGGACTAGCGGGGGCTCGGGAGACCCAGTACTTC. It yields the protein CASSRGLAGARETQYF.